Listed here is a single T cell receptor beta chain. This record comes from a study of blood T cell repertoires in COVID-19. The repertoire was sequenced with immunoSEQ multiplex PCR; TCRdb's copy has only in-frame clones and lacks some. The data show fewer than 85,000 clones, with roughly 86% seen just once and 21% held by the top ten. The CDR3 extends over 11 amino acids. Germline lookup yields CDR1 MGHRA and CDR2 YSYEKL. V was clipped by 8 bases and J by 7 bases, with 11 bases between them. The origin of this receptor is a human donor in a cohort sampled during active COVID-19. Sequencing input: peripheral blood. This chain links TRBV4-1 with TRBJ1-1; TRBD1 might be the D (6 bases). This CDR3 reads CASRGAFEAFF. Here the CDR3 DNA reads TGCGCCAGCCGGGGGGCGTTTGAAGCTTTCTTT.